These 32 T cell receptor beta chains were all obtained from the same sample, sequenced in a study of blood T cell repertoires in COVID-19. Generated by immunoSEQ multiplex PCR, the TCRdb table keeps only in-frame clones and is missing some. This sample has some 110,000 clones, with roughly 79% found just once. The sample taken for sequencing was peripheral blood. Every receptor here comes from a man of 80 years or more with acute or convalescent COVID-19.

This clone was detected only once. The chain couples TRBV5-1 to TRBJ2-1; D possibly corresponds to TRBD1 (6 bases). V was shortened by 4 bases and J by 0 bases, with 14 bases between the two germline ends. The CDR3 length is 16 residues. The germline V gene encodes CDR1 SGHRS and CDR2 YFSETQ. The CDR3 DNA is TGCGCCAGCAGCGTCCAAGGGGGTTACTCCTACAATGAGCAGTTCTTC. Protein sequence: CASSVQGGYSYNEQFF.

The CDR3 DNA is TGTGCCAGCAGCTTCCCTCGGGAGGGCCTTAATGAGCAGTTCTTC. It encodes CASSFPREGLNEQFF. The gene calls are TRBV7-9 and TRBJ2-1, with 8 positions matching TRBD2. The CDR3 spans 15 residues. Losses at the gene ends were 3 bases for V and 7 bases for J; bases not matched to a gene: 8. The germline gives CDR1 SEHNR, CDR2 FQNEAQ (reference sequence). Filled out from reference TRBV7-9 and TRBJ2-1, the complete variable domain reads DTGVSQNPRHKITKRGQNVTFRCDPISEHNRLYWYRQTLGQGPEFLTYFQNEAQLEKSRLLSDRFSAERPKGSFSTLEIQRTEQGDSAMYLCASSFPREGLNEQFFGPGTRLTVL.

The chain has TRBV28 and TRBJ2-1; 13 nucleotides align to TRBD2. CDR1 MDHEN and CDR2 SYDVKM come from the germline V gene. The CDR3 sequence is 17 residues long. V was clipped by 2 bases and J by 7 bases; unmatched bases: 8. CDR3 sequence (DNA): TGTGCCAGCAGTTTAGTAAGGACTAGCGGGAGATGGAATGAGCAGTTCTTC. It codes for CASSLVRTSGRWNEQFF.

The chain is built from TRBV4-1 and TRBJ1-2, with 7 bases lining up with TRBD1. Trimming removed 1 base from V and 4 bases from J; junction bases left unmatched: 9. Germline-derived CDR1 and CDR2 are MGHRA and YSYEKL. The CDR3 covers 16 residues. The CDR3 DNA reads TGCGCCAGCAGCCAAGGATCAGGGGGTGAGCTCTATGGCTACACCTTC. It codes for CASSQGSGGELYGYTF.

J is TRBJ1-1 and V is TRBV28; TRBD1 might be the D (6 bases). Germline CDR1 is MDHEN and CDR2 is SYDVKM. V was shortened by 6 bases and J by 10 bases, with 18 bases between the two germline ends. There are 13 residues in the CDR3. CDR3 residues: CASSLRDTSGAFF. The CDR3 coding sequence is TGTGCCAGCAGCCTCCGGGACACCTCTGGAGCTTTCTTT.

This clone was seen once. The J gene is TRBJ2-5, the V gene TRBV6-5, with D perhaps matching TRBD1 (6 bases). The CDR3 has 13 amino acids. Trimming removed 6 bases from V and 2 bases from J, with 10 bases in between. Per germline, CDR1 MNHEY and CDR2 SVGAGI. The DNA of the CDR3 is TGTGCCAGCAGGAACAGGGAACAAGAGACCCAGTACTTC. It specifies CASRNREQETQYF.

The sample holds a few counts of this clone. This chain links TRBV6-5 with TRBJ1-3, with D uncertain. Germline-derived CDR1 and CDR2 are MNHEY and SVGAGI. The CDR3 consists of 15 residues. Between the trimmed V and J ends, which lost 2 bases and 0 bases, there was a span of 8 bases. The CDR3 nucleotides read TGTGCCAGCAGTTACAAGGAGATCTCTGGAAACACCATATATTTT. Amino acids: CASSYKEISGNTIYF.

This chain joins TRBV7-2 and TRBJ1-6, with D perhaps TRBD1 (5 bases). Trimming left V 2 bases short and J 9 bases short, with 14 bases between. The germline gives CDR1 SGHTA, CDR2 FQGNSA. CDR3 size: 15 residues. The CDR3 region is CASSLSGIRGSPLHF. The CDR3 region has the DNA TGTGCCAGCAGCTTATCAGGGATTAGAGGTTCACCCCTCCACTTT.

This chain connects TRBV6-5 to TRBJ1-6; D is uncertain. The V gene lost 6 bases and the J gene lost 7 bases, with 13 bases spanning the gap. The length of the CDR3 is 14 residues. The germline V gene has CDR1 MNHEY and CDR2 SVGAGI. The CDR3 reads CASSTRWANSPLHF. CDR3 coding DNA: TGTGCCAGCAGCACCAGATGGGCAAATTCACCCCTCCACTTT.

V and J are TRBV19 and TRBJ1-2, with unresolved D. Per the germline V gene, CDR1 is LNHDA and CDR2 is SQIVND (reference sequence). V lost 3 bases to trimming and J lost 7 bases, with 9 bases between them. This CDR3 is built from 12 residues. CDR3 in DNA: TGTGCCAGTAGTATTTATGGCGGTGGCTACACCTTC. Translating gives CASSIYGGGYTF.

The chain couples TRBV7-2 to TRBJ1-1; TRBD1 matches at 7 bases. The V gene end was trimmed by 5 bases and the J gene end by 6 bases; junction bases not matched to a gene: 12. CDR3 length equals 15 residues. Germline values: CDR1 SGHTA, CDR2 FQGNSA. The CDR3 loop is CASSARWAQGAEAFF. The CDR3 coding sequence is TGTGCCAGCAGCGCCCGCTGGGCTCAGGGGGCTGAAGCTTTCTTT.

This rearrangement joins TRBV12-3 or TRBV12-4 to TRBJ1-1; weak D call: TRBD1 (5 bases). The CDR3 spans 13 residues. V was shortened by 6 bases and J by 1 base, with 9 bases between the two germline ends. The CDR3 loop reads CASSYTGNTEAFF. CDR3 sequence (DNA): TGTGCCAGCAGCTATACAGGGAACACTGAAGCTTTCTTT.

The rearrangement joins TRBV28 to TRBJ2-7; 10 bases match TRBD1. The V gene end was trimmed by 6 bases and the J gene end by 4 bases; junction bases not matched to a gene: 9. Per germline, CDR1 MDHEN and CDR2 SYDVKM. This CDR3 has 15 residues. The CDR3 coding sequence is TGTGCCAGCAGGCGTGCTCCGGGACAGGGGTACGAGCAGTACTTC. Its protein product is CASRRAPGQGYEQYF.

J is TRBJ1-1 and V is TRBV10-3, with 7 nucleotides matching TRBD1. Germline CDR1 ENHRY, CDR2 SYGVKD. V lost 0 bases and J lost 2; bases outside the gene matches: 9. There are 17 residues in the CDR3. As DNA, the CDR3 is TGTGCCATCAGTGAGTCAGCACCGGGACAGCTAAACACTGAAGCTTTCTTT. Its translation is CAISESAPGQLNTEAFF.

The rearrangement uses TRBV6-6 and TRBJ1-2; weak D call: TRBD1 (6 bases). This CDR3 comprises 14 residues. Germline assignment: CDR1 MNHNY and CDR2 SVGAGI (reference sequence). Trimming took off 7 bases at V and 4 bases at J, with 16 bases between the two ends. The CDR3 bases are TGTGCCAGCATGGCAGGGGCATCAGGCTATGGCTACACCTTC. It yields the protein CASMAGASGYGYTF.

The rearrangement links TRBV7-8 to TRBJ1-1; no clear D. The CDR3 is 14 residues long. Trimming pared 4 bases from V and 4 bases from J, leaving 13 bases between. From germline, CDR1 is SGHVS and CDR2 FQNEAQ. CDR3 sequence: CASSSREGSTEAFF. CDR3 DNA: TGTGCCAGCAGCTCTAGGGAGGGTAGCACTGAAGCTTTCTTT.

The V and J genes are TRBV7-3 and TRBJ2-3; D is unresolved. The CDR3 has 13 amino acids. V was pared by 3 bases and J by 1 base, with 5 bases between. The V gene's germline CDR1 is SGHTA and CDR2 FQGTGA. The CDR3 loop is CASSFTGTDTQYF. In DNA, the CDR3 is TGTGCCAGCAGCTTCACTGGCACAGATACGCAGTATTTT. Drawing the rest from reference TRBV7-3 and TRBJ2-3, the complete variable domain is GAGVSQTPSNKVTEKGKYVELRCDPISGHTALYWYRQSLGQGPEFLIYFQGTGAADDSGLPNDRFFAVRPEGSVSTLKIQRTERGDSAVYLCASSFTGTDTQYFGPGTRLTVL.

Only one count was recorded for this clone. The chain has TRBV12-3 or TRBV12-4 and TRBJ1-4; no clear D. The CDR3 is 12 residues long. The V and J ends lost 1 base and 11 bases respectively, with 8 bases between them. CDR3 region: CASSLGTGKLFF. In nucleotides, the CDR3 is TGTGCCAGCAGTTTAGGGACGGGGAAACTGTTTTTT.

This chain links TRBV28 with TRBJ1-6; D is undetermined. Trimming shortened V by 2 bases and J by 8 bases, and 10 bases separated the two germline ends. Germline V gene lookup returns CDR1 MDHEN and CDR2 SYDVKM. The CDR3 runs 14 residues. CDR3 nucleotides: TGTGCCAGCAGTTTAATAGAATCTTATTCACCCCTCCACTTT. Its translation: CASSLIESYSPLHF.

The CDR3 DNA follows: TGTGCCAGCAGCCCGACCCTCAGGGGCTACGAGCAGTACTTC. It yields the protein CASSPTLRGYEQYF. The J gene is TRBJ2-7, the V gene TRBV9; D is possibly TRBD1 (6 bases). Trimming left V 4 bases short and J 3 bases short, with 14 bases between. The CDR3 loop spans 14 amino acids. In germline, CDR1 is SGDLS, CDR2 YYNGEE. The complete variable domain, with remaining parts taken from reference TRBV9 and TRBJ2-7, reads DSGVTQTPKHLITATGQRVTLRCSPRSGDLSVYWYQQSLDQGLQFLIQYYNGEERAKGNILERFSAQQFPDLHSELNLSSLELGDSALYFCASSPTLRGYEQYFGPGTRLTVT.

The chain links TRBV5-1 to TRBJ2-2; D remains unclear. The length of the CDR3 is 16 residues. The germline gives CDR1 SGHRS, CDR2 YFSETQ. V lost 0 bases to trimming and J lost 3 bases, with 12 bases between them. The chain's CDR3 is CASSLEYSPDTGELFF. In DNA form, the CDR3 reads TGCGCCAGCAGCTTGGAGTACAGCCCCGACACCGGGGAGCTGTTTTTT.

The gene calls are TRBV7-2 and TRBJ1-6; possibly TRBD1 for D (5 bases). Germline values: CDR1 SGHTA, CDR2 FQGNSA. The V end was cut by 0 bases, the J end by 7 bases, with 16 bases between. The CDR3 covers 17 residues. For the CDR3, the DNA is TGTGCCAGCAGCTTAGCGAAGAGTGTGGGGCCCAATTCACCCCTCCACTTT. Translation: CASSLAKSVGPNSPLHF.

This clone was picked up a small number of times. The chain joins TRBV5-1 to TRBJ2-1; 13 bases are shared with TRBD2. CDR3 size: 16 residues. V trimming: 3 bases; J trimming: 9 bases; junction bases outside the gene matches: 9. Germline CDR1 reads SGHRS; CDR2 reads YFSETQ. CDR3 bases: TGCGCCAGCAGCTCTCAAACTAGCGGGAGGGCTGGTGAGCAGTTCTTC. Amino acid sequence: CASSSQTSGRAGEQFF.

This chain uses TRBV6-5 with TRBJ1-1; D remains unclear. V dropped 0 bases and J dropped 0 bases, with 11 bases sitting between them. Germline CDR1 and CDR2: MNHEY and SVGAGI. This CDR3 contains 16 residues. CDR3 sequence: CASSYSEAVMNTEAFF. The CDR3 coding sequence is TGTGCCAGCAGTTACTCAGAAGCGGTCATGAACACTGAAGCTTTCTTT.

This chain links TRBV5-1 with TRBJ1-4, with unresolved D. Germline V gives CDR1 SGHRS, CDR2 YFSETQ. Deletions cut 4 bases from V and 3 bases from J, with 13 bases between. The CDR3 is made up of 15 amino acids. Here the CDR3 reads CASSVRRGSNEKLFF. CDR3 sequence (DNA): TGCGCCAGCAGCGTACGCAGAGGGTCTAATGAAAAACTGTTTTTT.

This rearrangement joins TRBV28 to TRBJ2-7; D is perhaps TRBD1 (6 bases). V dropped 5 bases and J dropped 2 bases, with 13 bases sitting between them. Germline V gives CDR1 MDHEN, CDR2 SYDVKM. The CDR3 consists of 14 residues. CDR3 sequence: CASSGHNRAYEQYF. The CDR3 nucleotides are TGTGCCAGCAGTGGACATAACAGGGCCTACGAGCAGTACTTC.

The chain is built from TRBV7-2 and TRBJ2-2; maybe TRBD2 (5 bases). The CDR3 is 17 residues long. Trimming left V 5 bases short and J 2 bases short, with 18 bases between. In germline, CDR1 is SGHTA, CDR2 FQGNSA. CDR3 sequence reads: CASSQDYRAPNTGELFF. DNA for the CDR3: TGTGCCAGCAGCCAAGACTACCGGGCCCCAAACACCGGGGAGCTGTTTTTT.

This clone occurred a few times. The chain employs TRBV2 and TRBJ1-5, with a possible D match to TRBD1 (6 bases). The CDR3 length is 17 residues. The V gene's germline CDR1 is SNHLY and CDR2 FYNNEI. Trimming took 2 bases from V and 4 from J, leaving 18 bases between them. In nucleotides, the CDR3 is TGTGCCAGCAGTGAAAGTCAGGGGCTCCTCTCAAATCAGCCCCAGCATTTT. Encoded protein: CASSESQGLLSNQPQHF.

The chain carries TRBV6-5 and TRBJ2-7, with 8 bases that match TRBD2. Germline V gives CDR1 MNHEY, CDR2 SVGAGI. CDR3 length: 15 residues. Trimming cost V 6 bases and J 0 bases; bases outside gene matches: 7. The CDR3 reads CASRPPSGFSYEQYF. The CDR3, as DNA: TGTGCCAGCAGGCCTCCTAGCGGGTTCTCCTACGAGCAGTACTTC.

This chain joins TRBV27 and TRBJ1-1, with 11 bases fitting TRBD1. Germline V CDR1 and CDR2: MNHEY, SMNVEV (reference sequence). The CDR3 has 14 amino acids. J lost 4 bases, V lost 4 bases, and 2 bases had no gene match. The CDR3 reads CASSSGTGGTEAFF. The CDR3 DNA follows: TGTGCCAGCAGTTCAGGGACAGGGGGCACTGAAGCTTTCTTT.

CDR3 sequence reads: CASSGTGTVPDTIYF. The CDR3 region has the DNA TGTGCCAGCAGCGGAACAGGGACGGTCCCGGACACCATATATTTT. The chain has TRBV7-9 and TRBJ1-3, with D possibly TRBD1 on 6 matching bases. The CDR3 sequence is 15 residues long. The germline V and J ends were trimmed by 5 bases and 8 bases, with 19 bases remaining between them. The V gene's germline CDR1 is SEHNR and CDR2 FQNEAQ (reference sequence).

This clone was observed a few times. V and J are TRBV28 and TRBJ2-7; weak D call: TRBD1 (5 bases). V was pared by 6 bases and J by 2 bases, with 14 bases between. CDR1 is MDHEN and CDR2 is SYDVKM in the germline V gene. The CDR3 spans 14 residues. The DNA of the CDR3 is TGTGCCAGCAGAGCTGGGCAGGGTGCCTACGAGCAGTACTTC. It encodes CASRAGQGAYEQYF. The full variable domain, with the rest looked up from reference TRBV28 and TRBJ2-7, is DVKVTQSSRYLVKRTGEKVFLECVQDMDHENMFWYRQDPGLGLRLIYFSYDVKMKEKGDIPEGYSVSREKKERFSLILESASTNQTSMYLCASRAGQGAYEQYFGPGTRLTVT.